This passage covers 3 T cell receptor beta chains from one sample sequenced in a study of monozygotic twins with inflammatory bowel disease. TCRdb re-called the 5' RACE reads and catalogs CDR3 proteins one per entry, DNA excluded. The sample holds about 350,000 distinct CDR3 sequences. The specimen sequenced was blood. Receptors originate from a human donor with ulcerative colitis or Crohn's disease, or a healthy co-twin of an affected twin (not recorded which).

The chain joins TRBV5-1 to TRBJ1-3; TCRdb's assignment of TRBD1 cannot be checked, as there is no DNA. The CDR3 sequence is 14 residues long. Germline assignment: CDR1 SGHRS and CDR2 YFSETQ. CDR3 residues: CACRKTGTGNTIYF.

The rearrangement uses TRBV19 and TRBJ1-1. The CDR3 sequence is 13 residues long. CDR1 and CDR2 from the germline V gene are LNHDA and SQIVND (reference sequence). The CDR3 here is CASSTQMNTEAFF.

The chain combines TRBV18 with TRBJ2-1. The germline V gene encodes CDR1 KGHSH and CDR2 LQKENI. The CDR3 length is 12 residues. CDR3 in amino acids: CASSPDRAGRGF.